This entry describes one T cell receptor (beta chain). RNA transcripts provided the source from which TCR beta CDR3 regions were amplified. First-round RT-PCR targeting the TCR CDR3 was performed with the HTBI primer set. Each CDR3 protein gets one entry after TCRdb re-called the multiplex PCR reads with MiXCR. The table lists fewer than 900,000 distinct CDR3 sequences, 16% of them singletons, with around 8.1% in the top ten. The data stem from a study of T cells in Graves' hyperthyroidism and ophthalmopathy. The ends were cut back, 8 bases at V and 4 bases at J, with 9 bases in the middle. Germline V gene lookup returns CDR1 MNHNS and CDR2 SASEGT. The CDR3 runs 11 residues.

This TCR derives from a man in his late teens or twenties with Graves' hyperthyroidism. The sample comprised blood. The chain is built from TRBV6-1 and TRBJ2-7; D gene unclear. CDR3 sequence reads: CASGNLYEQYF. The DNA of the CDR3 is TGTGCCAGCGGCAACCTATACGAGCAGTACTTC.